This TCR beta chain was retrieved from a study of T cell responses to AZD1222 COVID-19 vaccine. Study-level background: Second-dose groups at about 4 or about 12 weeks were pooled. General study points: Unmutated variant regions reportedly attract nearly half of all spike-specific TCRs.

With respect to this clone: What it recognizes is unknown.

Profiled with immunoSEQ multiplex PCR; TCRdb holds only in-frame clones, not every one. The table lists more than 95,000 clones, around 89% of them singletons. Germline V gives CDR1 SGHTA, CDR2 FQGNSA. V was pared by 1 base and J by 0 bases, with 15 bases between. CDR3 length: 18 residues. This TCR was recovered from an adult in good health. This chain links TRBV7-2 with TRBJ1-4; no clear D. Specimen: peripheral blood, collected on day 0 of AZD1222 vaccination. Written as DNA, the CDR3 is TGTGCCAGCAGCTTAGTAGTGGGTCAAAGGGCAACTAATGAAAAACTGTTTTTT. It codes for CASSLVVGQRATNEKLFF.